These 26 T cell receptor beta chains were all obtained from the same sample, sequenced in a study of blood T cell repertoires in COVID-19. Repertoires were generated with immunoSEQ multiplex PCR, while TCRdb's copy carries only in-frame clones and drops some. The sample contains 350,000 or so clones, roughly nine tenths of which appear only once. Specimen: peripheral blood. The receptor source for this set is an older woman with COVID-19, enrolled during active disease.

This chain joins TRBV2 and TRBJ2-3; 7 bases fit TRBD2. This CDR3 has 14 amino acids. CDR1 SNHLY and CDR2 FYNNEI come from the germline V gene. Unmatched junction bases numbered 9, after V lost 8 bases and J lost 4 bases. The CDR3 region is CASGRNLAADTQYF. In DNA, the CDR3 is TGTGCCAGCGGCCGAAATCTAGCGGCAGATACGCAGTATTTT.

The V gene is TRBV2, the J gene TRBJ2-3; 12 bases match TRBD2. The CDR3 runs to 16 residues. After removal of 4 bases from V and 1 base from J, the junction contained 3 bases not matched to a gene. Germline CDR1 and CDR2: SNHLY and FYNNEI. CDR3 in DNA: TGTGCCAGCAGTGCCCGACTAGCGGGAGGCACAGATACGCAGTATTTT. Amino acid sequence: CASSARLAGGTDTQYF. Full variable domain (outside the CDR3, taken from reference TRBV2 and TRBJ2-3): EPEVTQTPSHQVTQMGQEVILRCVPISNHLYFYWYRQILGQKVEFLVSFYNNEISEKSEIFDDQFSVERPDGSNFTLKIRSTKLEDSAMYFCASSARLAGGTDTQYFGPGTRLTVL.

The chain joins TRBV11-3 to TRBJ2-1; TRBD2 matches at 8 bases. After removal of 5 bases from V and 6 bases from J, the junction contained 18 bases not matched to a gene. CDR1 and CDR2 (germline): SGHNT, YENEEA. CDR3 size: 18 residues. The CDR3 DNA reads as TGTGCCAGCAGCCGTGAAGGTACCGGGGGGGGGACCCTCAATGAGCAGTTCTTC. Its protein product is CASSREGTGGGTLNEQFF.

CDR3 in amino acids: CASSSSTGVYGYTF. The CDR3 region has the DNA TGTGCCAGCAGTTCCTCGACAGGGGTCTATGGCTACACCTTC. J is TRBJ1-2 and V is TRBV28; 8 bases line up with TRBD1. Germline assignment: CDR1 MDHEN and CDR2 SYDVKM. This CDR3 is built from 14 residues. The V and J ends lost 4 bases and 4 bases, in that order; junction bases with no gene match: 5.

The chain employs TRBV27 and TRBJ1-2, with a weak D call TRBD1 (6 bases). Trimming took off 6 bases at V and 3 bases at J, with 17 bases between the two ends. CDR3 length: 15 amino acids. Germline CDR1 and CDR2: MNHEY and SMNVEV (reference sequence). For the CDR3, the DNA is TGTGCCAGCAGGTACAGGGTAACGGTCGACTATGGCTACACCTTC. Translation gives CASRYRVTVDYGYTF.

This rearrangement joins TRBV18 to TRBJ1-5, with no clear D. The germline CDR1 and CDR2 sequences are KGHSH and LQKENI. The V end was cut by 0 bases, the J end by 1 base, with 10 bases between. This CDR3 has 16 residues. This CDR3 reads CASSPPSGRSNQPQHF. In DNA form, the CDR3 reads TGTGCCAGCTCACCACCGTCGGGGAGGAGCAATCAGCCCCAGCATTTT. Combining the CDR3 with reference TRBV18 and TRBJ1-5 gives the whole variable domain NAGVMQNPRHLVRRRGQEARLRCSPMKGHSHVYWYRQLPEEGLKFMVYLQKENIIDESGMPKERFSAEFPKEGPSILRIQQVVRGDSAAYFCASSPPSGRSNQPQHFGDGTRLSIL.

The genes are TRBV11-3 and TRBJ2-3; 11 nucleotides agree with TRBD2. This CDR3 comprises 15 residues. Germline assignment: CDR1 SGHNT and CDR2 YENEEA. The V segment lost 5 bases and the J segment 2 bases; nucleotides outside the gene matches: 3. As DNA, the CDR3 is TGTGCCAGCAGCAAGGGACTAGCGGTCACAGATACGCAGTATTTT. Translated: CASSKGLAVTDTQYF.

This chain joins TRBV6-5 and TRBJ1-3; D ambiguous. The CDR3 spans 15 residues. Trimming took off 0 bases at V and 3 bases at J, with 9 bases between the two ends. The germline V gene has CDR1 MNHEY and CDR2 SVGAGI. CDR3 in amino acids: CASSYSLSVGNTIYF. The CDR3 DNA reads TGTGCCAGCAGTTACTCCCTCTCTGTTGGAAACACCATATATTTT.

There are a few counts of this clone. The chain employs TRBV5-1 and TRBJ1-2; D might be TRBD1 (6 bases). Germline-derived CDR1 and CDR2 are SGHRS and YFSETQ. The CDR3 totals 13 residues. V was pared by 0 bases and J by 8 bases, with 11 bases between. CDR3 region: CASSLGQGQGYTF. The CDR3 DNA is TGCGCCAGCAGCTTGGGGCAGGGGCAGGGCTACACCTTC.

This chain joins TRBV7-2 and TRBJ2-1, with 10 positions matching TRBD2. Looked up from germline, CDR1 is SGHTA and CDR2 is FQGNSA. Trimming at V came to 1 base and at J to 8 bases, leaving 8 bases not matched to a gene. The CDR3 has 16 residues. The CDR3: CASSLVGTSGDYEQFF. CDR3 bases: TGTGCCAGCAGCTTAGTTGGCACTAGCGGGGACTATGAGCAGTTCTTC.

J is TRBJ2-2 and V is TRBV11-3, with TRBD2 identical over 10 bases. The CDR3 loop spans 15 amino acids. Germline V gives CDR1 SGHNT, CDR2 YENEEA. The V and J ends lost 5 bases and 3 bases, in that order; junction bases with no gene match: 3. The CDR3 DNA sequence: TGTGCCAGCAGCCCACTAGCGGGGTACACCGGGGAGCTGTTTTTT. Its translation is CASSPLAGYTGELFF.

The genes are TRBV5-1 and TRBJ1-2, with TRBD1 matching 7 bases. The CDR3 length is 16 residues. J was trimmed by 2 bases and V by 3 bases; bases with no gene match: 10. Germline CDR1 and CDR2: SGHRS and YFSETQ. The CDR3 reads CASSSAQGLQNYGYTF. The CDR3 DNA reads TGCGCCAGCAGCTCGGCACAGGGGTTACAAAACTATGGCTACACCTTC.

The V and J genes are TRBV29-1 and TRBJ2-7, with 10 bases identical to TRBD1. The CDR3 runs to 13 residues. V gave up 6 bases and J gave up 4 bases; unmatched junction bases: 6. The V gene's germline CDR1 is SQVTM and CDR2 ANQGSEA. CDR3 protein: CSVTRQGAYEQYF. CDR3 DNA sequence: TGCAGCGTCACACGACAGGGGGCTTACGAGCAGTACTTC.

The J gene is TRBJ2-5, the V gene TRBV7-9; TRBD1 agrees at 8 bases. J lost 1 base, V lost 7 bases, and 2 bases had no gene match. The CDR3 totals 13 residues. From germline, CDR1 is SEHNR and CDR2 FQNEAQ (reference sequence). In nucleotides, the CDR3 is TGTGCCAGCATGGACAGGGCCCAAGAGACCCAGTACTTC. Translating gives CASMDRAQETQYF.

This chain uses TRBV9 with TRBJ1-1, with TRBD1 identical over 7 bases. Germline assignment: CDR1 SGDLS and CDR2 YYNGEE. V lost 3 bases, J lost 0 bases, and 5 bases stayed unmatched. The CDR3 contains 15 residues. The CDR3 reads CASSATGAVNTEAFF. The CDR3, as DNA: TGTGCCAGCAGCGCTACAGGGGCGGTGAACACTGAAGCTTTCTTT.

The chain couples TRBV30 to TRBJ1-6; D is undetermined. CDR1 GTSNPN and CDR2 SVGIG come from the germline V gene (reference sequence). V was trimmed by 2 bases and J by 1 base, leaving 15 bases between them. This CDR3 spans 17 amino acids. CDR3 DNA sequence: TGTGCCTGGAGTCACCCCCCCACTGTTTCCTATAATTCACCCCTCCACTTT. Translated, it gives CAWSHPPTVSYNSPLHF.

This clone was detected only once. V and J are TRBV5-4 and TRBJ1-1, with D unresolved. The germline gives CDR1 SGHNT, CDR2 YYREEE (reference sequence). Trimming cost V 0 bases and J 1 base, with 7 bases left between them. The length of the CDR3 is 14 residues. CDR3 in DNA: TGTGCCAGCAGCTTGGTAACCGGGAACACTGAAGCTTTCTTT. Residues: CASSLVTGNTEAFF.

The rearrangement joins TRBV19 to TRBJ1-2; D gene unclear. The CDR3 length is 12 residues. In germline, CDR1 is LNHDA, CDR2 SQIVND (reference sequence). Trimming left V 10 bases short and J 4 bases short, with 13 bases between. CDR3 bases: TGTGCCACTATGAAGAGTATCTATGGCTACACCTTC. It translates to CATMKSIYGYTF.

The chain recombines TRBV4-1 with TRBJ1-1; no reliable D call. The V gene's germline CDR1 is MGHRA and CDR2 YSYEKL. The CDR3 length is 16 residues. V lost 0 bases and J lost 1, with 12 bases in between. CDR3 loop: CASSQDQTSGNTEAFF. The CDR3, as DNA: TGCGCCAGCAGCCAAGATCAGACTTCCGGGAACACTGAAGCTTTCTTT.

The chain recombines TRBV6-5 with TRBJ1-2; 8 nucleotides match TRBD1. The CDR3 extends over 14 amino acids. Germline assignment: CDR1 MNHEY and CDR2 SVGAGI. The ends lost 6 bases at V and 2 bases at J; junction bases unmatched: 5. Written as DNA, the CDR3 is TGTGCCAGCAGGTATGGGGACAGGAACTATGGCTACACCTTC. Translation gives CASRYGDRNYGYTF.

The chain has TRBV30 and TRBJ2-1; 12 bases map to TRBD2. The CDR3 runs to 15 residues. Germline V gene data show CDR1 as GTSNPN and CDR2 as SVGIG (reference sequence). J lost 7 bases, V lost 2 bases, and 6 bases had no gene match. The CDR3 DNA sequence: TGTGCCTGGAGTATACTAGCGGGGGGACGGAATGAGCAGTTCTTC. Protein: CAWSILAGGRNEQFF.

This chain joins TRBV2 and TRBJ1-6, with 8 bases that match TRBD1. With V trimmed by 7 bases and J by 13 bases, 12 bases remained unmatched. Germline V gene data show CDR1 as SNHLY and CDR2 as FYNNEI. The CDR3 loop spans 14 amino acids. The chain's CDR3 is CASKRTGRESPLHF. CDR3 bases: TGTGCCAGCAAACGGACAGGGCGAGAATCCCCCCTCCACTTT.

This clone showed up just once. The rearrangement links TRBV19 to TRBJ1-2, with TRBD1 as a possible D gene (5 bases). Germline loops: CDR1 LNHDA, CDR2 SQIVND (reference sequence). The length of the CDR3 is 17 residues. V lost 6 bases to trimming and J lost 3 bases, with 23 bases between them. CDR3 DNA sequence: TGTGCCAGTAGCGACCCTGGGACTTCCATTTGGGACTATGGCTACACCTTC. Translating gives CASSDPGTSIWDYGYTF.

The chain combines TRBV11-2 with TRBJ1-3, with no clear D. Trimming cost V 5 bases and J 4 bases, with 18 bases left between them. The germline V gene encodes CDR1 SGHAT and CDR2 FQNNGV. CDR3 length: 16 amino acids. CDR3 sequence reads: CASSLSNAIRGNTIYF. In nucleotides, the CDR3 is TGTGCCAGCAGCCTAAGTAACGCAATTCGGGGAAACACCATATATTTT.

The chain employs TRBV7-2 and TRBJ1-4; D is unclear. Germline CDR1 and CDR2: SGHTA and FQGNSA. The V gene lost 1 base and the J gene lost 8 bases, with 11 bases spanning the gap. This CDR3 contains 14 residues. Here the CDR3 DNA reads TGTGCCAGCAGCTTAGTAGCGGCGGACGAAAAACTGTTTTTT. Its translation: CASSLVAADEKLFF.

V and J are TRBV28 and TRBJ2-3; no clear D. V gave up 3 bases and J gave up 12 bases, with 13 bases separating them. The germline V gene has CDR1 MDHEN and CDR2 SYDVKM. The CDR3 has 12 amino acids. Written as DNA, the CDR3 is TGTGCCAGCAGTTTGAGACTCGCGTCCCAGTATTTT. Protein sequence: CASSLRLASQYF.